These 4 T cell receptor beta chains originate from one sample sequenced in a study of T-cell reconstitution after alpha-beta-depleted transplantation in children. Unique molecular identifiers were incorporated into the prepared TCRbeta library. TCRdb reanalysed the PCR reads using MiXCR and keeps one entry per CDR3 protein. The repertoire has about 400,000 distinct CDR3 sequences, roughly 22% of them found once; the top ten carry approximately 3.9%. Sequences were derived from PBMCs from the stem cell graft donor, sampled from the stem cell graft. Source of these receptors: a human donor who donated a stem cell graft to a child with acute myeloid leukemia.

This clonotype was seen repeatedly, ten times or more. J is TRBJ2-7 and V is TRBV20-1; D possibly corresponds to TRBD1 (6 bases). Trimming took 2 bases from V and 6 from J, leaving 20 bases between them. Per germline, CDR1 DFQATT and CDR2 SNEGSKA (reference sequence). This CDR3 comprises 15 residues. CDR3 in amino acids: CSARLDRGKGSEQYF. DNA of the CDR3: TGCAGTGCTAGACTGGACAGAGGAAAAGGCAGCGAGCAGTACTTC.

This clonotype was counted many times. The genes are TRBV29-1 and TRBJ2-1; possible D gene TRBD2, 6 bases. V was cut by 5 bases and J by 6 bases, with 17 bases left in between. The CDR3 consists of 14 residues. Germline V gives CDR1 SQVTM, CDR2 ANQGSEA. The CDR3 loop reads CSVLWGLMSNEQFF. The CDR3 DNA is TGCAGCGTTTTGTGGGGACTGATGTCCAATGAGCAGTTCTTC.

There are a few counts of this clonotype. This sequence joins TRBV18 and TRBJ1-1; D gene uncertain. The V gene lost 2 bases and the J gene lost 5 bases, with 9 bases spanning the gap. CDR1 is KGHSH and CDR2 is LQKENI in the germline V gene. CDR3 size: 13 residues. The CDR3 bases are TGTGCCAGCTCACCATGGCAGAAGACTGAAGCTTTCTTT. It encodes CASSPWQKTEAFF.

V and J are TRBV18 and TRBJ1-1; possibly TRBD1 for D (5 bases). This CDR3 contains 16 residues. Trimming took 3 bases from V and 0 from J, leaving 14 bases between them. Germline V gene data show CDR1 as KGHSH and CDR2 as LQKENI. The CDR3 sequence: CASSPTIQGMNTEAFF. CDR3 in DNA: TGTGCCAGCTCACCCACCATCCAGGGAATGAACACTGAAGCTTTCTTT.